The 6 T cell receptor beta chains reported below all come from one sample, sequenced in a study of blood T cell repertoires in COVID-19. Sequencing used immunoSEQ multiplex PCR; TCRdb keeps in-frame clones, though not all of them. This table has some 80,000 clones, roughly 92% appearing once. The material sequenced was peripheral blood. The receptor set was obtained from a man in his fifties with COVID-19, enrolled during active disease.

The genes are TRBV14 and TRBJ2-2, with a weak D call TRBD2 (6 bases). Germline loops: CDR1 SGHDN, CDR2 FVKESK. The V end was cut by 4 bases, the J end by 0 bases, with 12 bases between. CDR3 size: 16 residues. CDR3 region: CASSPPWGANTGELFF. DNA for the CDR3: TGTGCCAGCAGCCCGCCATGGGGGGCGAACACCGGGGAGCTGTTTTTT.

The CDR3 bases are TGCAGTGCTAGTGGAGTACGCGCTGAAGCTTTCTTT. Protein: CSASGVRAEAFF. The chain combines TRBV20-1 with TRBJ1-1; no definite D call. CDR3 size: 12 residues. Germline V gives CDR1 DFQATT, CDR2 SNEGSKA (reference sequence). V lost 3 bases to trimming and J lost 6 bases, with 11 bases between them.

The genes are TRBV11-2 and TRBJ2-7; D perhaps matches TRBD2 (7 bases). The CDR3 totals 14 residues. CDR1 and CDR2 from the germline V gene are SGHAT and FQNNGV. Trimming shortened V by 5 bases and J by 3 bases, and 14 bases separated the two germline ends. In DNA form, the CDR3 reads TGTGCCAGCAGCCACGGCGGGGGCAGCTACGAGCAGTACTTC. It translates to CASSHGGGSYEQYF.

This clone was seen only a few times. The V gene is TRBV4-1, the J gene TRBJ1-1; D is perhaps TRBD1 (5 bases). CDR1 is MGHRA and CDR2 is YSYEKL in the germline V gene. V lost 2 bases and J 2 bases, leaving 9 bases between the germline ends. The CDR3 sequence is 14 residues long. CDR3 protein: CASSQTGRNTEAFF. DNA of the CDR3: TGCGCCAGCAGCCAAACAGGCCGTAACACTGAAGCTTTCTTT.

This chain links TRBV11-2 with TRBJ2-2, with D tentatively TRBD2 (6 bases). Deletions cut 6 bases from V and 1 base from J, with 12 bases between. In germline, CDR1 is SGHAT, CDR2 FQNNGV. This CDR3 has 15 residues. In nucleotides, the CDR3 is TGTGCCAGCAGTCAATTCGGGGGGAACACCGGGGAGCTGTTTTTT. Its protein is CASSQFGGNTGELFF.

This clone occurred once. This sequence joins TRBV27 and TRBJ2-7, with D possibly matching TRBD2 (6 bases). Germline V gene data show CDR1 as MNHEY and CDR2 as SMNVEV (reference sequence). V gave up 3 bases and J gave up 6 bases, with 24 bases separating them. This CDR3 contains 17 residues. This CDR3 reads CASSFYRGGRPFGEQYF. As DNA, the CDR3 is TGTGCCAGCAGTTTCTACCGGGGAGGTCGCCCGTTTGGCGAGCAGTACTTC.